This T cell receptor delta chain was observed in a study of gamma-delta T cells after stem cell transplantation listed by TCRdb under 2016. Library method: RT-PCR. TCRdb records Illumina MiSeq as the sequencer. TCRdb reprocessed the public data with the CATT caller; entries with the same nucleotide sequence were combined afterwards. In all, the sample holds 1,500 to 2,000 delta-chain clones, and roughly 4% of those were seen once. In total, the top ten clones hold roughly 22% of the sample. A few counts support this clone. Its antigen is still unknown. The amino acid sequence in TCRdb belongs to a much larger clone and departs from this DNA's translation at residue 5, likely a sequencing read error; the sequence shown is translated from the DNA. The CDR3 runs 18 residues from the cysteine to the phenylalanine. Just CDR3 DNA is preserved here, 54 bases in frame from base 1. The germline V gene specifies GEAIGNYY as CDR1 and EKD as CDR2. Trimming leaves V shorter by 3 bases and J shorter by 0 bases, with the junction holding 15 bases beyond the gene matches.

This receptor was taken from a human donor. It is not recorded whose cells these are; they may come from a transplant donor. Source material: gamma-delta T cells. The sequence is built from TRDV2 and TRDJ1, with 7 bases aligning to TRDD3. For the CDR3, the sequence is CACDPLWGTTNHTDKLIF. At the DNA level, the sequence is TGTGCCTGTGACCCCCTTTGGGGGACCACTAACCACACCGATAAACTCATCTTT.